This T cell receptor beta chain was recovered during a study of cytomegalovirus exposure and HLA in healthy donors. Regarding the study as a whole: Investigators reported fewer than 200 TCR beta chains as tied to cytomegalovirus.

The V gene's germline CDR1 is LGHNA and CDR2 YSLEER. There are 16 residues in the CDR3. V shed 3 bases, J shed 2 bases, and the junction held 2 bases outside the gene matches. To note about this clone: Antigen specificity is unknown.

The donors comprised healthy bone marrow donors. Researchers ran the PCR with 60 Vbeta and 13 Jbeta primers. Clones were sequenced by immunoSEQ multiplex PCR, and TCRdb holds only the in-frame ones, with some missing. The table records around 180,000 clones, approximately 80% of them present only once. The gene calls are TRBV4-3 and TRBJ2-3; 13 nucleotides match TRBD2. Sequenced sample: PBMCs. The origin of this receptor is a middle-aged woman in good health and CMV-seronegative. CDR3 amino acids: CASSHGLAGVTDTQYF. Written as DNA, the CDR3 is TGCGCCAGCAGCCACGGACTAGCGGGGGTCACAGATACGCAGTATTTT.